This T cell receptor (beta chain) was captured by sequencing in a study of cytomegalovirus exposure and HLA in healthy donors. Per the germline V gene, CDR1 is MDHEN and CDR2 is SYDVKM. The CDR3 is made up of 16 amino acids. V lost 5 bases and J lost 2; bases outside the gene matches: 7. Study conclusions and caveats: Later genetic work tied a missense DCLRE1C variant to beta-chain V and J trimming. Presence/absence analyses treated sequencing depth as roughly uniform across donors.

Turning to this clone: What it binds is unknown.

The PCR employed 60 Vbeta primers together with 13 Jbeta primers. Using immunoSEQ multiplex PCR, the repertoire was profiled, and TCRdb retains in-frame clones only, with some absent. The table lists approximately 110,000 clones. The TCR was taken from a man aged 18 to 29 in good health and CMV-seronegative. The sequenced sample was PBMCs. This rearrangement joins TRBV28 to TRBJ2-1, with TRBD2 identical over 9 bases. The CDR3 loop is CASSPPSGRPYNEQFF. CDR3 sequence (DNA): TGTGCCAGCAGTCCACCGAGCGGGAGGCCCTACAATGAGCAGTTCTTC.